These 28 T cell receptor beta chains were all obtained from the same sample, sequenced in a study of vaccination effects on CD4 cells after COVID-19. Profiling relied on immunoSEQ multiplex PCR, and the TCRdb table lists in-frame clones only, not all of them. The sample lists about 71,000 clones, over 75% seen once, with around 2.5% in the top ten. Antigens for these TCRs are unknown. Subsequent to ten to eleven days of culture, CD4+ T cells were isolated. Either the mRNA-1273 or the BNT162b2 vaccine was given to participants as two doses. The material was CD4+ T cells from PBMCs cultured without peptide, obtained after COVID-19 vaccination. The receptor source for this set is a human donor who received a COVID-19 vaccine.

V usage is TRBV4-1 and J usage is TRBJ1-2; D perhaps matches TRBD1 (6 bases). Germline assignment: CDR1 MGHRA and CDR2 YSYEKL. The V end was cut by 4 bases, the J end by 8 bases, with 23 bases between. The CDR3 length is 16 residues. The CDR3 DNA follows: TGCGCCAGCAGCCCAAGATTGGCGGACCAGGGGATAGGCTACACCTTC. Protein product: CASSPRLADQGIGYTF.

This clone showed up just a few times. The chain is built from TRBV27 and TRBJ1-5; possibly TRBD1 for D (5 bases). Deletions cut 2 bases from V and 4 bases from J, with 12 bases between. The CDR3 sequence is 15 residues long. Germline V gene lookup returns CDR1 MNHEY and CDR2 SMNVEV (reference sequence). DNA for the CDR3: TGTGCCAGCAGTTTACCACCAGGGAGGAATCAGCCCCAGCATTTT. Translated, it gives CASSLPPGRNQPQHF.

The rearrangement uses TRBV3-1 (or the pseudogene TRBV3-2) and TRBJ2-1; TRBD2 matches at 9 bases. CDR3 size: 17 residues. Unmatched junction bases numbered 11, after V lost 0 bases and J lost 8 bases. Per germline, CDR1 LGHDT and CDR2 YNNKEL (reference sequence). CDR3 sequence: CASSQDTRRVAGDEQFF. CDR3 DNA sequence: TGTGCCAGCAGCCAAGACACCAGACGGGTAGCGGGGGATGAGCAGTTCTTC.

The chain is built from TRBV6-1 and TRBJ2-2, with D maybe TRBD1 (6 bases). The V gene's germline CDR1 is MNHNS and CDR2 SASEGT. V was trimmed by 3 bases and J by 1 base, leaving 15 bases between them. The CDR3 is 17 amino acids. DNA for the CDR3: TGTGCCAGCAGTGAGATGTTCGTGACAGGGAACACCGGGGAGCTGTTTTTT. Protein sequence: CASSEMFVTGNTGELFF.

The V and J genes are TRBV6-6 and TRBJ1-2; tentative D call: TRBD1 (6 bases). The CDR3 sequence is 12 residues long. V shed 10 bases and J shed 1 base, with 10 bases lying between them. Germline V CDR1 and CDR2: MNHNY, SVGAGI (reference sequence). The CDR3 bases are TGTGCCACGTCGGACAGTAACTATGGCTACACCTTC. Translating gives CATSDSNYGYTF.

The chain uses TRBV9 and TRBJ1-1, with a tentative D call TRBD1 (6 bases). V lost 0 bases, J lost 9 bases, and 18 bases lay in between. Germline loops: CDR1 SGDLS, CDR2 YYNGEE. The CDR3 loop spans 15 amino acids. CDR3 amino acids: CASSVGVGALVQAFF. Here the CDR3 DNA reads TGTGCCAGCAGCGTAGGGGTGGGGGCTCTCGTCCAAGCTTTCTTT.

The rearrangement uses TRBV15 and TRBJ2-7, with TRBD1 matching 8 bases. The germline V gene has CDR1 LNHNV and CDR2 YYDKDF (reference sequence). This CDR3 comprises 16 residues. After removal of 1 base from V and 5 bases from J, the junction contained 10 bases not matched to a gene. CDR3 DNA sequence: TGTGCCACCAGCAGAGTTGTCAGGGGGCTCTACCACGAGCAGTACGTC. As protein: CATSRVVRGLYHEQYV.

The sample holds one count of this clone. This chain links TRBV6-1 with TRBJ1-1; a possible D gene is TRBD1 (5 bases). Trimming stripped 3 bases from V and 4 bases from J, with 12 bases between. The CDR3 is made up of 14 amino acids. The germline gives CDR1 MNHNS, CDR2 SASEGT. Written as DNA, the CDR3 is TGTGCCAGCAGTGAGGGGGGAAGCAGCACTGAAGCTTTCTTT. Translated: CASSEGGSSTEAFF.

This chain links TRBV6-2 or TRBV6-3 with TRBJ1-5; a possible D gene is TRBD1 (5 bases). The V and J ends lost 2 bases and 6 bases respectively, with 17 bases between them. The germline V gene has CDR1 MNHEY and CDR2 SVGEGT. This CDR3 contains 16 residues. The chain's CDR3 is CASSYVYRSGAQPQHF. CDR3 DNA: TGTGCCAGCAGTTACGTGTATAGGAGCGGGGCTCAGCCCCAGCATTTT.

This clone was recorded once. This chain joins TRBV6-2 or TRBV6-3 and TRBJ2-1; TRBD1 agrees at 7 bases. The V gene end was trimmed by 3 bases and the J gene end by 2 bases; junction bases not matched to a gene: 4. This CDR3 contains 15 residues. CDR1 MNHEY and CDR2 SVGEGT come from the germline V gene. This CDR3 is CASSYGQGAYNEQFF. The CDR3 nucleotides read TGTGCCAGCAGTTATGGCCAGGGGGCCTACAATGAGCAGTTCTTC.

The CDR3 spells CASSSHLGETQYF. CDR3 DNA sequence: TGCGCCAGCAGCTCCCACCTGGGGGAGACCCAGTACTTC. This sequence joins TRBV5-1 and TRBJ2-5; D ambiguous. V lost 3 bases and J 5 bases, leaving 11 bases between the germline ends. CDR3 length: 13 residues. Germline values: CDR1 SGHRS, CDR2 YFSETQ.

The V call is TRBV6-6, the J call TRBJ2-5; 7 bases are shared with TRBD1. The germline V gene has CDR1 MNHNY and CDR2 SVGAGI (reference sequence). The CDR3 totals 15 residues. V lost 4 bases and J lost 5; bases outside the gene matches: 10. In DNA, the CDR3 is TGTGCCAGCAGTTCGGAGACAGGGCGGAGGGAGACCCAGTACTTC. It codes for CASSSETGRRETQYF.

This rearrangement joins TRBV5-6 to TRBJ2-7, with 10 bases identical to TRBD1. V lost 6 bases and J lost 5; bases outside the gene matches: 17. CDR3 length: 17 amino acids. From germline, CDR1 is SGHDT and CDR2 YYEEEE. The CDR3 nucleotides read TGTGCCAGCACCAAATTTTCCCGGGACAGGGGCGTAGACGAGCAGTACGTC. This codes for CASTKFSRDRGVDEQYV.

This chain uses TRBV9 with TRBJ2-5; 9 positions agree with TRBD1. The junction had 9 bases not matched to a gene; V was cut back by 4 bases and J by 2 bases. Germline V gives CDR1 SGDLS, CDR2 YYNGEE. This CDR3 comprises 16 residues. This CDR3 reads CASSSHGTGLQETQYF. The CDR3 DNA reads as TGTGCCAGCAGCTCTCACGGGACAGGGCTTCAAGAGACCCAGTACTTC. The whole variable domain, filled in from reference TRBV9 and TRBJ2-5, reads DSGVTQTPKHLITATGQRVTLRCSPRSGDLSVYWYQQSLDQGLQFLIQYYNGEERAKGNILERFSAQQFPDLHSELNLSSLELGDSALYFCASSSHGTGLQETQYFGPGTRLLVL.

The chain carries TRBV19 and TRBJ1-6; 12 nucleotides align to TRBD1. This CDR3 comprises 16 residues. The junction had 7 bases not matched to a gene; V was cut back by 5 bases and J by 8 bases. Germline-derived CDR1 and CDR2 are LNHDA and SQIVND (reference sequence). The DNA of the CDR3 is TGTGCCAGTAGTTCGGGACAGGGGGCTCAAGATTCACCCCTCCACTTT. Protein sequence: CASSSGQGAQDSPLHF. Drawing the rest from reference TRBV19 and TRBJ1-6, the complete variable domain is DGGITQSPKYLFRKEGQNVTLSCEQNLNHDAMYWYRQDPGQGLRLIYYSQIVNDFQKGDIAEGYSVSREKKESFPLTVTSAQKNPTAFYLCASSSGQGAQDSPLHFGNGTRLTVT.

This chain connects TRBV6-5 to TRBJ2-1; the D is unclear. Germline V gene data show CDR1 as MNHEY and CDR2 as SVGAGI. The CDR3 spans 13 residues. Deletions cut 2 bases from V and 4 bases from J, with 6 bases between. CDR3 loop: CASSYDAYNEQFF. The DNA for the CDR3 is TGTGCCAGCAGTTACGACGCATACAATGAGCAGTTCTTC.

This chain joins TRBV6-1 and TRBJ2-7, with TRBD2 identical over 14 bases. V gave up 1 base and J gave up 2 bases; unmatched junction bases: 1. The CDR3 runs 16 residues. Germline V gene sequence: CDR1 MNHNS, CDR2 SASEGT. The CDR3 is CASSEGLAGGPYEQYV. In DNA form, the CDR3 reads TGTGCCAGCAGTGAAGGACTAGCGGGGGGGCCCTACGAGCAGTACGTC.

DNA for the CDR3: TGCGCCAGCAGTGGGTCCCAAGAGACCCAGTACTTC. Its protein product is CASSGSQETQYF. The chain uses TRBV10-1 and TRBJ2-5, with D uncertain. CDR3 length: 12 amino acids. Looked up from germline, CDR1 is WNHNN and CDR2 is SYGVQD (reference sequence). The V end lost 4 bases, the J end lost 1 base, and 4 bases lay between the germline ends.

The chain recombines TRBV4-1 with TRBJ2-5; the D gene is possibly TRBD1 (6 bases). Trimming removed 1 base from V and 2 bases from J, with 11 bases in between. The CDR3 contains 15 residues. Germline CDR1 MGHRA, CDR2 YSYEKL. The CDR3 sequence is CASSQGDTRQETQYF. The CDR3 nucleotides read TGCGCCAGCAGCCAAGGGGACACCAGGCAAGAGACCCAGTACTTC.

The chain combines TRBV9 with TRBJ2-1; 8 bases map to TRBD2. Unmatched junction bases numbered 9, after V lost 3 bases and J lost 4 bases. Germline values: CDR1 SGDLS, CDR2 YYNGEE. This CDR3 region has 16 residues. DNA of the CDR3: TGTGCCAGCAGCGCCGGATGGGCGGGGGGTTACAATGAGCAGTTCTTC. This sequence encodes CASSAGWAGGYNEQFF.

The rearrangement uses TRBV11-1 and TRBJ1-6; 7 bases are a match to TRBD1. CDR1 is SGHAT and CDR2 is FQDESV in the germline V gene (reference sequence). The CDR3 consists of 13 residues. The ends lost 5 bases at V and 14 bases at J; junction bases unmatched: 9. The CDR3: CASSRTGLGTLHF. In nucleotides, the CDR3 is TGTGCCAGCAGCCGGACAGGCCTGGGGACCCTCCACTTT.

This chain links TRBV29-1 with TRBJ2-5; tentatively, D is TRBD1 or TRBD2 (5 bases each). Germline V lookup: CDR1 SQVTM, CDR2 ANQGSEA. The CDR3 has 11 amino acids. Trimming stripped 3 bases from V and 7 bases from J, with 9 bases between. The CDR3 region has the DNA TGCAGCGTTGAGAGGGACGGGACCCAGTACTTC. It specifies CSVERDGTQYF.

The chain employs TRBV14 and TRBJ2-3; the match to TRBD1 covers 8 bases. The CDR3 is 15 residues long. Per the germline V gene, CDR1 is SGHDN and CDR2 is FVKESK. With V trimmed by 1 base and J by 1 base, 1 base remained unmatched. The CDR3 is CASSQGQGRTDTQYF. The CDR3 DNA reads TGTGCCAGCAGCCAAGGACAGGGGCGCACAGATACGCAGTATTTT.

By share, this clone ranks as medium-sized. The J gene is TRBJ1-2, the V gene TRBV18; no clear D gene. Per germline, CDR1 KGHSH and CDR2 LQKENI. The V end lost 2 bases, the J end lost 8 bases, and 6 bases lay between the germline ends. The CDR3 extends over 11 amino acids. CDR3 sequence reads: CASSPGSGYTF. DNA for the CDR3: TGTGCCAGCTCACCAGGGAGCGGCTACACCTTC.

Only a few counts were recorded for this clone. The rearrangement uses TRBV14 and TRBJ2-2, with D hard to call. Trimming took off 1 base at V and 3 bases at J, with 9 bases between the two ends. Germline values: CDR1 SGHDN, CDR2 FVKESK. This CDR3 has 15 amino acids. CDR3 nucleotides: TGTGCCAGCAGCCAAGGGACGTCGTACACCGGGGAGCTGTTTTTT. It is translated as CASSQGTSYTGELFF.

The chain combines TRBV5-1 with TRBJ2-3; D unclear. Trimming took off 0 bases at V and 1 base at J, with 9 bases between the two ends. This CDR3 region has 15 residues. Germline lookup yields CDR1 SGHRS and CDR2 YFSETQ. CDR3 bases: TGCGCCAGCAGCTTGGGTGGGGATGGCACAGATACGCAGTATTTT. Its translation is CASSLGGDGTDTQYF.

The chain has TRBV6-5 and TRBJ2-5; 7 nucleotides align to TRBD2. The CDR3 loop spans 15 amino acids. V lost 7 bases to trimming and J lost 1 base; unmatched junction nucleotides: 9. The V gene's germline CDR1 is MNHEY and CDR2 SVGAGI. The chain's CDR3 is CASMRQRGFQETQYF. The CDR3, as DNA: TGTGCCAGCATGCGGCAGCGGGGCTTCCAAGAGACCCAGTACTTC.

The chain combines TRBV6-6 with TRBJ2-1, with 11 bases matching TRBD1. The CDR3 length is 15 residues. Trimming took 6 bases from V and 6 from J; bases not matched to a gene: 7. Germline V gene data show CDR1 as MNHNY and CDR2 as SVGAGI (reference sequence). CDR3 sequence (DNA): TGTGCCAGCAGGCCTGGGGGGACAGGGGGCAATGAGCAGTTCTTC. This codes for CASRPGGTGGNEQFF.